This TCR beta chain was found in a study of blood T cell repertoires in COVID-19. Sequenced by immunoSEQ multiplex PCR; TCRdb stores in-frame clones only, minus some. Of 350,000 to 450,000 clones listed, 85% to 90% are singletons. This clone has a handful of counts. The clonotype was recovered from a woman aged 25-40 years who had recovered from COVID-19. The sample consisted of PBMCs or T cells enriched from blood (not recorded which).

The DNA of the CDR3 is TGTGCCAGCAGCGCCCTAGCGGGGGACAACAATGAGCAGTTCTTC. This translates into CASSALAGDNNEQFF. The chain is built from TRBV9 and TRBJ2-1, with 10 bases matching TRBD2. Germline V gives CDR1 SGDLS, CDR2 YYNGEE. This CDR3 has 15 amino acids. Trimming cost V 3 bases and J 5 bases; bases outside gene matches: 5.